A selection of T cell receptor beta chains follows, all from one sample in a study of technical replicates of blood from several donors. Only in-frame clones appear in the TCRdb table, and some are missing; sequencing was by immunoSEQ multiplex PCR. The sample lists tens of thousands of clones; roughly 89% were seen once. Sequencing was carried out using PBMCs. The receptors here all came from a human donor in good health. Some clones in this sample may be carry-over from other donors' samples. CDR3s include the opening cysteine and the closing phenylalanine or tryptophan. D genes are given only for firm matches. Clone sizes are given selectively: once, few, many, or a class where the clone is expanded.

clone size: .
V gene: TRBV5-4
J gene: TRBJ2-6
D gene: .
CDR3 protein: CASSQGSGANVLTF
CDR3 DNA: TGTGCCAGCAGCCAGGGGTCTGGGGCCAACGTCCTGACTTTC

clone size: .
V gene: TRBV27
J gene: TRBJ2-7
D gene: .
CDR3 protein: CASAGTTYEQYF
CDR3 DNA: TGTGCTTCGGCAGGGACAACCTACGAGCAGTACTTC

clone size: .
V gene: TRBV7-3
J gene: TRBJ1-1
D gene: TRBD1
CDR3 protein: CASSLDRAGEAFF
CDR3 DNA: TGTGCCAGCAGCTTAGACAGGGCCGGGGAAGCTTTCTTT

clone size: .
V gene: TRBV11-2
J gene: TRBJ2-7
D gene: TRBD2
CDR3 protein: CASSLVREGTEQYF
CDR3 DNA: TGTGCCAGCAGCTTAGTGCGGGAGGGCACCGAGCAGTACTTC

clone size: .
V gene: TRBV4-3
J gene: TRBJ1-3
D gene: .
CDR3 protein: CASSPGQGGGNTIYF
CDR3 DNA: TGCGCCAGCAGCCCCGGGCAGGGAGGTGGAAACACCATATATTTT

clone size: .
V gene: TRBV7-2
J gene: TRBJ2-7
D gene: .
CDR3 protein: CASSLEARSSYEQYF
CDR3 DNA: TGTGCCAGCAGCTTAGAGGCGCGGAGTTCCTACGAGCAGTACTTC

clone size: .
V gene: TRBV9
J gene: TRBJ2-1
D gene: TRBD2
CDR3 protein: CASSVESRTRVNEQFF
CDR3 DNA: TGTGCCAGCAGCGTAGAATCCCGGACTAGGGTCAATGAGCAGTTCTTC

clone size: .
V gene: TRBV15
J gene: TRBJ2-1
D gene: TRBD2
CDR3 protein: CATSRGTAGGQNEQFF
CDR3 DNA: TGTGCCACCAGCAGAGGTACAGCGGGGGGCCAAAATGAGCAGTTCTTC

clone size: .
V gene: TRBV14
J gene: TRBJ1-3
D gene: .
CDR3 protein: CASSLFPGASPFSGNTIYF
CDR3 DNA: TGTGCCAGCAGCCTTTTCCCAGGGGCGAGCCCATTCTCTGGAAACACCATATATTTT

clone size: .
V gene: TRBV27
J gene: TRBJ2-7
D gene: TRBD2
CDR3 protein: CASSLSWTSYAYEQYF
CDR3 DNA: TGTGCCAGCAGTCTCTCTTGGACTAGCTATGCCTACGAGCAGTACTTC

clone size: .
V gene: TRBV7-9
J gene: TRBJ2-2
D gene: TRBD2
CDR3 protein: CASSPNSGRELFF
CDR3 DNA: TGTGCCAGCAGCCCAAATAGCGGGAGAGAGCTGTTTTTT

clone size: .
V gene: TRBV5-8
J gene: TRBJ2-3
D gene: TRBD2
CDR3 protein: CASRLSGGSTDTQYF
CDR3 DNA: TGTGCCAGCAGACTTAGCGGGGGGAGCACAGATACGCAGTATTTT

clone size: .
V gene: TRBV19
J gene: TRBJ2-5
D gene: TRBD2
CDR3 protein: CASSTSPRGGLETQYF
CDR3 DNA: TGTGCCAGTAGTACTTCCCCCCGCGGGGGGTTAGAGACCCAGTACTTC

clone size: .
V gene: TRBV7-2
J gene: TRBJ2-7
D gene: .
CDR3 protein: CASSFNAPSPYEQYF
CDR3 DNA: TGTGCCAGCAGCTTTAACGCCCCTAGCCCCTACGAGCAGTACTTC

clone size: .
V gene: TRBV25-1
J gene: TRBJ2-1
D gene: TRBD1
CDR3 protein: CASSPAGGSNEQFF
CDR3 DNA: TGTGCCAGCAGTCCGGCAGGGGGAAGCAATGAGCAGTTCTTC

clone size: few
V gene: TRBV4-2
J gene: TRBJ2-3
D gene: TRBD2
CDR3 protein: CASSQDKASGPDTQYF
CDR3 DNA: TGTGCCAGCAGCCAAGATAAGGCTAGCGGTCCAGATACGCAGTATTTT

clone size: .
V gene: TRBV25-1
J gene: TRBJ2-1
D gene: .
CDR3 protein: CASSPPGVRSYNEQFF
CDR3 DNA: TGTGCCAGCAGTCCTCCAGGGGTCCGCTCCTACAATGAGCAGTTCTTC

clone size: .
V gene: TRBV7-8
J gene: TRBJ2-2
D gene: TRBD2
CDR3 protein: CASSLLAATNTGELFF
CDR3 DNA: TGTGCCAGCAGCTTACTAGCGGCAACGAACACCGGGGAGCTGTTTTTT

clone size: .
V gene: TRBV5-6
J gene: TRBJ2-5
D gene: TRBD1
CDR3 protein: CASSRTGGETQYF
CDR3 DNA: TGTGCCAGCAGCAGGACAGGGGGCGAGACCCAGTACTTC

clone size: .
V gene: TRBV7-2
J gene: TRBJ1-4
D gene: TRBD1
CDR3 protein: CASSQVRGGTGEKLFF
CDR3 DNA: TGTGCCAGCAGCCAAGTGCGAGGAGGGACAGGAGAAAAACTGTTTTTT

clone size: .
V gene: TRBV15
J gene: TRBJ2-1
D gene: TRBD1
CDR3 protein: CATSREDRGYNEQFF
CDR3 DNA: TGTGCCACCAGCAGAGAGGACAGGGGGTACAATGAGCAGTTCTTC

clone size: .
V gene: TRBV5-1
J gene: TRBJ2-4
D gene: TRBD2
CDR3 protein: CASSLVGTSGKWHKNIQYF
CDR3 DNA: TGCGCCAGCAGCCTGGTTGGGACTAGCGGGAAATGGCACAAAAACATTCAGTACTTC

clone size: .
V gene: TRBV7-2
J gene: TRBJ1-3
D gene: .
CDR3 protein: CASSRISPSGSGNTIYF
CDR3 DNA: TGTGCCAGCAGCCGTATCTCGCCGTCAGGCTCTGGAAACACCATATATTTT

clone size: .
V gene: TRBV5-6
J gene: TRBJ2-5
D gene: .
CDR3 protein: CASSTTISGEAVTQYF
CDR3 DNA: TGTGCCAGCAGCACAACCATCTCCGGGGAGGCGGTGACCCAGTACTTC

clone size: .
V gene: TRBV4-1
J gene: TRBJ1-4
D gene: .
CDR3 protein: CASSQEGLAGEKLFF
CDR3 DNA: TGCGCCAGCAGCCAGGAGGGGCTCGCGGGTGAAAAACTGTTTTTT

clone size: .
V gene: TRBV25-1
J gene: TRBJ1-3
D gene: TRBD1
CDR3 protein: CASSDPTGVGNTIYF
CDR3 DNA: TGTGCCAGCAGTGATCCCACAGGGGTTGGAAACACCATATATTTT

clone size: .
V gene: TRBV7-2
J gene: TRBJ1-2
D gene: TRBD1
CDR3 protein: CASSPFRGLEGGYTF
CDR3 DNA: TGTGCCAGCAGCCCTTTCAGGGGGCTGGAAGGTGGCTACACCTTC

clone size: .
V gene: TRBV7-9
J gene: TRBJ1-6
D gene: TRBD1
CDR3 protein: CASSLGDSNSPLHF
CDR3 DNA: TGTGCCAGCAGCTTAGGGGACAGCAATTCACCCCTCCACTTT

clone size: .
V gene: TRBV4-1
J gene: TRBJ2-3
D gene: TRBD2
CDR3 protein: CASSQATSGRALGTDTQYF
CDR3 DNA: TGCGCCAGCAGCCAAGCGACTAGCGGGAGGGCCCTTGGCACAGATACGCAGTATTTT

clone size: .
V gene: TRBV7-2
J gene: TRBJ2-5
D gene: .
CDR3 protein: CASSLASTRRGETQYF
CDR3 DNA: TGTGCCAGCAGCTTAGCGTCGACTAGAAGGGGAGAGACCCAGTACTTC

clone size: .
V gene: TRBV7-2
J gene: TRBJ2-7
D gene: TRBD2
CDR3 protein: CASGTSGGYEQYF
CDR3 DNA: TGTGCCAGCGGGACTAGCGGGGGATACGAGCAGTACTTC

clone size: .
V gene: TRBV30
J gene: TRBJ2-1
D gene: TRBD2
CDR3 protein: CAWSGTSGRYEQFF
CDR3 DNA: TGTGCCTGGTCCGGGACTAGCGGTAGGTATGAGCAGTTCTTC

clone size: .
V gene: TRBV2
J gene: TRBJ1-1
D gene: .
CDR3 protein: CASSIRRENTEAFF
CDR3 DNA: TGTGCCAGCAGTATTCGGCGGGAGAACACTGAAGCTTTCTTT

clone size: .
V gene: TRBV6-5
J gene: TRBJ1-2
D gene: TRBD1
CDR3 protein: CASSYSRDSYGYTF
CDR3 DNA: TGTGCCAGCAGTTACTCTCGGGACAGCTATGGCTACACCTTC

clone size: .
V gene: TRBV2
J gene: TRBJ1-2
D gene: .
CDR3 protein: CASQDNPNYGYTF
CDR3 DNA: TGTGCCAGCCAGGACAACCCTAACTATGGCTACACCTTC

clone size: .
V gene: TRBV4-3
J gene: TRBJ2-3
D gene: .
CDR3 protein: CASSQDSERTDTQYF
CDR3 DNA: TGCGCCAGCAGCCAAGATAGCGAACGCACAGATACGCAGTATTTT

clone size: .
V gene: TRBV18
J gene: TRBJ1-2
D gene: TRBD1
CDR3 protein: CASSPTTGGVYGYTF
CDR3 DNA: TGTGCCAGCTCCCCTACGACAGGGGGAGTCTATGGCTACACCTTC

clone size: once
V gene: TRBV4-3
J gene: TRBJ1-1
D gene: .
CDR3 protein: CASSQDRGGNTEAFF
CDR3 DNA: TGCGCCAGCAGCCAAGACCGAGGCGGGAACACTGAAGCTTTCTTT

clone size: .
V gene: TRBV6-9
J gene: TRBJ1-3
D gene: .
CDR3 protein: CASRPESRPSGNTIYF
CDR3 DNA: TGTGCCAGCAGGCCCGAAAGCCGCCCCTCTGGAAACACCATATATTTT

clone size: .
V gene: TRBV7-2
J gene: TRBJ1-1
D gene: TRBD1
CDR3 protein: CASSRQGAPGGNTEAFF
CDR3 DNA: TGTGCCAGCAGCCGACAGGGAGCCCCTGGAGGGAACACTGAAGCTTTCTTT

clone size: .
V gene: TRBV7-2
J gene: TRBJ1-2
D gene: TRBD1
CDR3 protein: CASSLEQGAGGGYTF
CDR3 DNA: TGTGCCAGCAGCTTAGAACAGGGGGCCGGGGGGGGCTACACCTTC

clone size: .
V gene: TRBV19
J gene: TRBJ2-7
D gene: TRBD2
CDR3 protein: CASSLGRAPYEQYF
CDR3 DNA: TGTGCCAGTAGTCTTGGGAGGGCTCCTTACGAGCAGTACTTC

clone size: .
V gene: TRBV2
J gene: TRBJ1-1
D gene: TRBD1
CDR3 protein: CASSPDRVGAFF
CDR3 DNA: TGTGCCAGCAGTCCGGACAGGGTGGGAGCTTTCTTT

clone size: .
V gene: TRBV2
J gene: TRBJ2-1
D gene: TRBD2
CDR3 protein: CASMSQGLAGIPFF
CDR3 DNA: TGTGCCAGCATGTCCCAGGGACTAGCGGGAATCCCGTTCTTC

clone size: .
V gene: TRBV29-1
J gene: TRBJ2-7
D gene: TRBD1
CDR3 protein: CSVIPLTGLVHEQYF
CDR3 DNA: TGCAGCGTCATCCCGCTGACAGGGTTGGTCCACGAGCAGTACTTC

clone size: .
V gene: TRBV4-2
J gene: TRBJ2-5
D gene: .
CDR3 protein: CASSQDLPSPETQYF
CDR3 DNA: TGTGCCAGCAGCCAAGATCTACCGAGCCCGGAGACCCAGTACTTC

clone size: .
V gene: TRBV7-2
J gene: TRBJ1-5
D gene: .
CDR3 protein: CASSLEFRDGNQPQHF
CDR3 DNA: TGTGCCAGCAGCTTAGAATTCCGGGATGGTAATCAGCCCCAGCATTTT

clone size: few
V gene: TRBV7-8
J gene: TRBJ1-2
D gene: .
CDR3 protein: CASSPGQTNYGYTF
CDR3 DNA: TGTGCCAGCAGCCCAGGACAGACTAACTATGGCTACACCTTC

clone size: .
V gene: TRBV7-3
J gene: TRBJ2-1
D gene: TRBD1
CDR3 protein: CASSLKGGTGRNEQFF
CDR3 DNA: TGTGCCAGCAGCTTAAAAGGCGGGACAGGGAGGAATGAGCAGTTCTTC

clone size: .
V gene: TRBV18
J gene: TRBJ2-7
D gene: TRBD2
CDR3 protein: CASSPLGSGGLRYEQYF
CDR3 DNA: TGTGCCAGCTCACCATTGGGAAGCGGGGGCCTTCGGTACGAGCAGTACTTC

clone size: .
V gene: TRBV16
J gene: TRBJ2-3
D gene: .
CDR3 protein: CASSQAGAPSDTQYF
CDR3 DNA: TGTGCCAGCAGCCAAGCGGGGGCCCCCTCAGATACGCAGTATTTT

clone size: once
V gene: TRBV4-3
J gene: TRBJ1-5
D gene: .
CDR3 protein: CASSQDRVSNQPQHF
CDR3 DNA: TGCGCCAGCAGCCAAGACAGGGTTAGCAATCAGCCCCAGCATTTT

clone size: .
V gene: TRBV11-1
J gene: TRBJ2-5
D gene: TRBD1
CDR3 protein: CASSPRDREETQYF
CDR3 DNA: TGTGCCAGCAGCCCAAGGGACAGGGAAGAGACCCAGTACTTC

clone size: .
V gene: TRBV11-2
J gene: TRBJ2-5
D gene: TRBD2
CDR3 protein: CASSPGRGGLGETQYF
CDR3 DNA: TGTGCCAGCAGCCCCGGGAGGGGGGGCTTGGGTGAGACCCAGTACTTC

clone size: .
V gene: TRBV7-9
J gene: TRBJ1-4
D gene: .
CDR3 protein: CASSLSIRKGERKLFF
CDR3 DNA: TGTGCCAGCAGCTTAAGTATCCGGAAGGGGGAGCGGAAACTGTTTTTT

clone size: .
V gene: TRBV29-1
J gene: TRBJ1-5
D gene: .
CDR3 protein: CSVRGDSNQPQHF
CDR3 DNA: TGCAGCGTCCGGGGGGATAGCAATCAGCCCCAGCATTTT

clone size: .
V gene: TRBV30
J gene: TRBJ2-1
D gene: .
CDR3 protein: CAWRPYRNEQFF
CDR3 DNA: TGTGCCTGGAGACCCTACAGGAATGAGCAGTTCTTC